This TCR beta chain was retrieved from a study of OX40 agonist ivuxolimab in advanced cancers. On the study more broadly: Six ivuxolimab dose levels, 0.01 to 10 mg/kg, were given intravenously every 2 weeks. Study-level results: At 0.1 to 3.0 mg/kg and by week 6, CD4+ and CD8+ T cells in the blood had expanded clonally.

Method: immunoSEQ multiplex PCR; TCRdb's copy keeps in-frame clones and lacks some. The sample yields tens of thousands of clones, 80% to 90% seen once. Concerning this clone itself: Antigen unknown.

Blood draws occurred at baseline, cycle 4 day 1, and cycle 7 day 1. V was trimmed by 1 base and J by 7 bases, leaving 11 bases between them. The CDR3 contains 15 residues. Per germline, CDR1 MNHEY and CDR2 SMNVEV (reference sequence). The sample consisted of CD4+ or CD8+ T cells sorted from blood, taken in a trial of the OX40 agonist ivuxolimab. The chain is built from TRBV27 and TRBJ1-6, with TRBD1 as a possible D gene (5 bases). The TCR was taken from an adult with an advanced solid tumor such as melanoma, head and neck, liver or kidney cancer. CDR3 nucleotide sequence: TGTGCCAGCAGTTTATGGGGACTCAGCAATTCACCCCTCCACTTT. Encoded protein: CASSLWGLSNSPLHF.